This T cell receptor beta chain appears in the sequencing data of a study of blood T cell repertoires in COVID-19. Study-wide context: COVID-19 samples collected from the United States, Italy and Spain covered acute and convalescent phases. Nucleic acid was either cDNA or gDNA, and it came from T cells, B-cell-depleted T cells, or PBMCs.

TCRdb's copy holds only in-frame clones and misses some; the assay was immunoSEQ multiplex PCR. Of roughly 380,000 clones listed, approximately 89% are singletons. Germline CDR1 and CDR2: SGHRS and YFSETQ. CDR3 length equals 15 residues. V was pared by 0 bases and J by 0 bases, with 9 bases between. The gene calls are TRBV5-1 and TRBJ1-1; tentative D call: TRBD1 (6 bases). The specimen was peripheral blood. This TCR came from a woman aged 55-69 years with COVID-19, enrolled during active disease. In DNA, the CDR3 is TGCGCCAGCAGCTTGGTTACAGGGATGAACACTGAAGCTTTCTTT. Translation: CASSLVTGMNTEAFF.